The T cell receptor (beta chain) described here comes from a study of cytotoxic CD8 clonotypes in ibrutinib-treated CLL. Profiling relied on immunoSEQ multiplex PCR, and the TCRdb table lists in-frame clones only, not all of them. The table includes some 29,000 clones, approximately 60% detected once. CDR3 length: 14 residues. The germline V gene has CDR1 ENHRY and CDR2 SYGVKD. The germline V and J ends were trimmed by 0 bases and 3 bases, with 8 bases remaining between them. The chain joins TRBV10-3 to TRBJ2-5; D possibly corresponds to TRBD1 (5 bases). The sample in question was PBMCs, obtained before ibrutinib treatment. The sequence was collected from a human donor with chronic lymphocytic leukemia. CDR3 in DNA: TGTGCCATCAGTGAGTCGCAGGGCGAAGAGACCCAGTACTTC. Its protein is CAISESQGEETQYF.